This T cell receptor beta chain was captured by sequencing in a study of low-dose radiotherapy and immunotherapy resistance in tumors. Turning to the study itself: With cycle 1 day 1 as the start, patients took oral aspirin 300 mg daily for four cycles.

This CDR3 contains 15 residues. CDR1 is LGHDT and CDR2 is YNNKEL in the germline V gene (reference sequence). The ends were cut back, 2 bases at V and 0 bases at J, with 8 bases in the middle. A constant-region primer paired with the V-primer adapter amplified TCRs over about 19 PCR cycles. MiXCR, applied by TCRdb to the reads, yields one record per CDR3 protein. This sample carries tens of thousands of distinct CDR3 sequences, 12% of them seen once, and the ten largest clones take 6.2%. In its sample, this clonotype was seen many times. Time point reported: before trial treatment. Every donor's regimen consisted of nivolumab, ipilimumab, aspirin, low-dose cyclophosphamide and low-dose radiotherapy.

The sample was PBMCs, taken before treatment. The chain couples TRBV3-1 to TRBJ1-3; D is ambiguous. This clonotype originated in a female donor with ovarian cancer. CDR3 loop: CASSQKRVSGNTIYF. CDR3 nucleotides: TGTGCCAGCAGCCAAAAGCGGGTCTCTGGAAACACCATATATTTT.